This T cell receptor (beta chain) was recorded in a study of identical twins (dated by TCRdb to about 2016). Regarding the study in general: To test whether fetal clonotypes persist, this study deep-sequenced TCR alpha and beta repertoires from monozygotic twins, from unrelated adults of various ages, and from cord blood. Replicate twin experiments were performed at different times using different library preparation protocols to rule out contamination.

The method behind the library was 5' RACE. Instrument used: Illumina HiSeq 2000. A universal primer binding site was introduced by template switching, and a unique molecular identifier was present in the final cDNA, enabling accurate counting of TCR cDNA molecules. Specific primers in the conserved constant-segment region were used to synthesize first-strand cDNA for the TCR alpha and beta chains. To control for contamination, every cDNA library was double barcoded, receiving both a SMART-Mk sample barcode and Illumina barcodes. TruSeq adapter sequences and Illumina sample barcodes were added in two successive PCR steps. The TCR alpha and beta cDNA libraries were sequenced on the Illumina HiSeq platform using custom primers. The original pipeline was this. Unique molecular identifiers were extracted from raw reads with MiGEC, and CDR3 positions were determined with MiXCR. For each individual, recombination models were inferred using an EM algorithm with the repgenHMM and IGoR tools. Shared clonotypes were analyzed with the tcR package in R, and sharing was normalized by the product of cloneset sizes. To study raw recombination without the effects of thymic and clonal selection, out-of-frame nonproductive sequences were analyzed. TCRdb reworked the public reads: Q25 trimming with fastp, MiXCR clone assembly, productive beta chains retained. Merged by CDR3 protein, the rows form single entries marked with the most common genes and DNA. It is TCRdb's table, rather than the study itself, that gives the V and J calls and clone size. A total of about 690,000 distinct CDR3 sequences appear in this sample, 20% to 25% of them only once. The ten top clones hold 4% to 5.5% of the sample.

Only healthy Caucasian donors were included. Three pairs of female monozygotic twins, all aged about 18 to 30 years, made up the twin cohort. RNA for TCR libraries was isolated from peripheral blood mononuclear cells. Note on this clonotype: Its antigen remains undetermined. No per-base quality is available; no much larger clone lies one base away.

Points the paper makes about the study in general: Fewer insertions were carried by abundant cord blood beta clonotypes, a similar but weaker trend appeared in young adult naive repertoires, and no such trend appeared in memory repertoires. Excess twin sharing in beta out-of-frame sequences was weaker because fewer shared sequences lowered the signal-to-noise ratio. In monozygotic twins, out-of-frame TCR alpha sharing was systematically underestimated by recombination models, although the models agreed with sharing between unrelated individuals. Invariant T cells such as MAIT and iNKT could partly confound zero-insertion analyses, although diverse VJ usage argued against such confounding for most clonotypes. Compared with coincidental sharing between unrelated individuals, out-of-frame TCR alpha sequences shared between twins had an excess of sequences with low generation probability. Because the same donors could not be followed over many years, the conclusions relied on cross-sectional statistical analysis.

Trimming removed 4 bases from V and 5 bases from J, leaving 17 bases between the germline ends. The CDR3 goes from the cysteine to the phenylalanine over 14 residues. This entry keeps only the CDR3 DNA: 42 bases, framed from base 1. CDR1 DFQATT and CDR2 SNEGSKA were looked up in the germline V gene (reference sequence). The data also belong to a second study, concerning T cells expressing NK-cell markers. As the second study states: Under 10 donors provided sorted CD3+CD56+NKG2C+, CD3+CD56+NKG2C- and CD3+CD56-NKG2C+ T-cell subsets, whose TCR beta-chain repertoires were profiled. Among the eight sequenced donors, only one was HCMV-seronegative, while the other seven were HCMV-seropositive. In several experiments an anti-gammadeltaTCR antibody was added to restrict sorting to alphabetaTCR-expressing T cells. In several donors, the dominant CD3+CD56+NKG2C+ clonotypes were found to rank among the top 10 CD8+ clonotypes and to make up about 1.0-7.5% of CD8+ T cells. Those dominant clonotypes were again the most abundant among CD3+CD56-NKG2C+ cells in a few donors, at about 28.3-65%. Whether the expanded NKG2C-expressing T cell clones were specific for HCMV antigens remained unclear. All eight donors whose samples were sequenced were randomly selected healthy volunteers, three of them men and five women. A commercial ELISA kit detecting HCMV-specific IgG in serum was used to determine HCMV serostatus. For six donors, bulk peripheral blood T-cell repertoires were also sequenced from unsorted PBMC. MIGEC was used to demultiplex reads and group the reads by UMI, and MiTCR was used to assemble and quantify clonotypes. To exclude erroneous sequences, only TCR cDNA sequences supported by at least two reads were retained. The tcR package was used for downstream repertoire analysis, with clonotypes matched between fractions based on CDR3 nucleotide sequence plus V segment. VDJmatch was used to annotate antigen specificity against VDJdb, with one amino acid substitution in CDR3 allowed.

The source of this sequence is a young woman in good health. The chain links TRBV20-1 with TRBJ2-5; the D gene assignment is perhaps TRBD1 or TRBD2, with each matching 5 bases. Sequencing used PBMCs. This receptor has the CDR3 CSAISGPEGETQYF. The DNA sequence follows: TGCAGTGCTATAAGCGGCCCCGAGGGGGAGACCCAGTACTTC.